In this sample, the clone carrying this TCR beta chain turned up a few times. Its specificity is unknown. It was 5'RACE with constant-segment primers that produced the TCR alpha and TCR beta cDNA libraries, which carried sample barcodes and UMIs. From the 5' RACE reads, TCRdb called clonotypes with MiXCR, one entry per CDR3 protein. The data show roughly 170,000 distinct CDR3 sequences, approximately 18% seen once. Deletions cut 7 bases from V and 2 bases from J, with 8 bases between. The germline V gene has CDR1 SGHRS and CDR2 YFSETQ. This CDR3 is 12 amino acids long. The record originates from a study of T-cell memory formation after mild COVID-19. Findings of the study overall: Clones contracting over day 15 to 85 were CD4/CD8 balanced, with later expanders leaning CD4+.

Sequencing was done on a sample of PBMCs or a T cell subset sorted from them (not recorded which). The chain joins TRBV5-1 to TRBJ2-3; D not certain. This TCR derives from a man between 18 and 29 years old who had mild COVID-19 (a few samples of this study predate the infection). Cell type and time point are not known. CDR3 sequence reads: CASRRYTDTQYF. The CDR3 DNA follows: TGCGCCAGCCGCCGGTACACAGATACGCAGTATTTT.